One and the same sample provided the 29 T cell receptor beta chains below, sequenced in a study of cytomegalovirus exposure and HLA in healthy donors. A multiplex PCR was run with 60 Vbeta primers and 13 Jbeta primers. TCRdb keeps only in-frame clones here, not all; method: immunoSEQ multiplex PCR. The table lists 150,000 to 200,000 clones, approximately 80% of them singletons. The specimen was PBMCs. These receptors all come from a woman aged 40 to 50 in good health and CMV-seronegative.

The chain carries TRBV7-8 and TRBJ1-5, with D unresolved. This CDR3 comprises 14 residues. The V gene's germline CDR1 is SGHVS and CDR2 FQNEAQ. Trimming left V 5 bases short and J 1 base short, with 9 bases between. DNA of the CDR3: TGTGCCAGCAGCCAGGAGGGAAGCAATCAGCCCCAGCATTTT. Its protein is CASSQEGSNQPQHF.

The V gene is TRBV5-1, the J gene TRBJ1-4, with TRBD1 matching over 10 bases. CDR3 length equals 14 residues. Germline assignment: CDR1 SGHRS and CDR2 YFSETQ. V lost 4 bases, J lost 8 bases, and 5 bases stayed unmatched. Here the CDR3 reads CASSPGTGVEKLFF. The CDR3 nucleotides read TGCGCCAGCAGCCCCGGGACAGGGGTGGAAAAACTGTTTTTT.

The chain links TRBV4-3 to TRBJ2-3; maybe TRBD2 (5 bases). CDR1 is LGHNA, CDR2 YSLEER, per germline. V lost 0 bases and J 0 bases, leaving 19 bases between the germline ends. The CDR3 covers 19 residues. CDR3 sequence (DNA): TGCGCCAGCAGCCAAGATCTAAAGGGAGAACTCACTAGCACAGATACGCAGTATTTT. This encodes CASSQDLKGELTSTDTQYF.

V usage is TRBV5-1 and J usage is TRBJ2-6; D is possibly TRBD1 (6 bases). The CDR3 loop spans 16 amino acids. Germline lookup yields CDR1 SGHRS and CDR2 YFSETQ. V was cut by 2 bases and J by 0 bases, with 9 bases left in between. This CDR3 is CASSFRGPSGANVLTF. In nucleotides, the CDR3 is TGCGCCAGCAGCTTCAGGGGTCCCTCTGGGGCCAACGTCCTGACTTTC.

The rearrangement joins TRBV19 to TRBJ1-4; D gene ambiguous. The germline V gene encodes CDR1 LNHDA and CDR2 SQIVND (reference sequence). V lost 7 bases, J lost 8 bases, and 11 bases lay in between. The CDR3 totals 12 residues. CDR3 protein: CASTYGGEKLFF. CDR3 DNA: TGTGCCAGTACCTACGGCGGGGAAAAACTGTTTTTT.

V usage is TRBV19 and J usage is TRBJ2-7; TRBD2 matches at 13 bases. The germline V gene has CDR1 LNHDA and CDR2 SQIVND (reference sequence). Germline trimming cut 6 bases from V and 3 bases from J; bases unmatched to any gene: 5. The CDR3 is made up of 15 amino acids. CDR3 loop: CASSPGTSGIYEQYV. In nucleotides, the CDR3 is TGTGCCAGTAGCCCCGGGACTAGCGGGATCTACGAGCAGTACGTC.

V and J are TRBV2 and TRBJ1-5; a weak D match, TRBD1 (6 bases). The CDR3 totals 13 residues. CDR1 is SNHLY, CDR2 FYNNEI, per germline. Trimming pared 10 bases from V and 6 bases from J, leaving 16 bases between. The DNA of the CDR3 is TGTGCCACCTCTGCAGGGGTTGGTCAGCCCCAGCATTTT. It yields the protein CATSAGVGQPQHF.

This chain links TRBV7-2 with TRBJ2-1; D is ambiguous. Germline-derived CDR1 and CDR2 are SGHTA and FQGNSA. The length of the CDR3 is 14 residues. Trimming cost V 8 bases and J 3 bases, with 14 bases left between them. The CDR3 DNA reads as TGTGCCAGCCAGGCGTCTGCCGACTACAATGAGCAGTTCTTC. Its translation is CASQASADYNEQFF.

The V gene is TRBV5-4, the J gene TRBJ2-5; TRBD2 matches at 8 bases. Germline CDR1 reads SGHNT; CDR2 reads YYREEE (reference sequence). The CDR3 is made up of 15 amino acids. V lost 0 bases, J lost 5 bases, and 6 bases stayed unmatched. DNA of the CDR3: TGTGCCAGCAGCTTGGTAGGCCGGGAGGGGGAGACCCAGTACTTC. Translating gives CASSLVGREGETQYF. The entire variable domain, with the rest obtained from reference TRBV5-4 and TRBJ2-5, is as follows: ETGVTQSPTHLIKTRGQQVTLRCSSQSGHNTVSWYQQALGQGPQFIFQYYREEENGRGNFPPRFSGLQFPNYSSELNVNALELDDSALYLCASSLVGREGETQYFGPGTRLLVL.

The V gene is TRBV5-1, the J gene TRBJ2-1; 12 nucleotides agree with TRBD2. The CDR3 totals 16 residues. Germline CDR1 is SGHRS and CDR2 is YFSETQ. Trimming removed 4 bases from V and 4 bases from J; junction bases left unmatched: 6. CDR3 DNA: TGCGCCAGCAGCCGAACCGGGACTAGCGGGTACAATGAGCAGTTCTTC. Amino acid sequence: CASSRTGTSGYNEQFF. The full variable domain, its missing parts supplied by reference TRBV5-1 and TRBJ2-1, is KAGVTQTPRYLIKTRGQQVTLSCSPISGHRSVSWYQQTPGQGLQFLFEYFSETQRNKGNFPGRFSGRQFSNSRSEMNVSTLELGDSALYLCASSRTGTSGYNEQFFGPGTRLTVL.

As concerns this clone: The sample contains more than one DNA sequence encoding this CDR3. The genes are TRBV5-4 and TRBJ1-2; TRBD1 might be the D (6 bases). CDR1 and CDR2 from the germline V gene are SGHNT and YYREEE (reference sequence). V lost 0 bases and J lost 4, with 7 bases in between. This CDR3 is 13 amino acids long. CDR3 sequence reads: CASSLDRVYGYTF. The CDR3 DNA reads TGTGCCAGCAGCTTGGACAGGGTCTATGGCTACACCTTC. The full variable domain, rest sourced from reference TRBV5-4 and TRBJ1-2, is ETGVTQSPTHLIKTRGQQVTLRCSSQSGHNTVSWYQQALGQGPQFIFQYYREEENGRGNFPPRFSGLQFPNYSSELNVNALELDDSALYLCASSLDRVYGYTFGSGTRLTVV.

The V and J genes are TRBV11-3 and TRBJ1-1; 7 bases map to TRBD1. CDR1 and CDR2 from the germline V gene are SGHNT and YENEEA. The CDR3 has 13 amino acids. V shed 3 bases, J shed 5 bases, and the junction held 3 bases outside the gene matches. The CDR3 coding sequence is TGTGCCAGCAGCTTGACAGGGCGGACTGAAGCTTTCTTT. It encodes CASSLTGRTEAFF.

The chain is built from TRBV29-1 and TRBJ1-2; 7 positions match TRBD1. Trimming removed 5 bases from V and 2 bases from J; junction bases left unmatched: 2. The CDR3 loop spans 12 amino acids. Germline lookup yields CDR1 SQVTM and CDR2 ANQGSEA. The CDR3 bases are TGCAGCGTTTCCAGGGGGAACTATGGCTACACCTTC. Protein product: CSVSRGNYGYTF.

The chain uses TRBV2 and TRBJ2-5; 7 positions match TRBD1. Trimming removed 7 bases from V and 5 bases from J; junction bases left unmatched: 10. The CDR3 length is 14 residues. Per germline, CDR1 SNHLY and CDR2 FYNNEI. CDR3 residues: CASTITGVGETQYF. CDR3 bases: TGTGCCAGCACCATCACAGGGGTCGGGGAGACCCAGTACTTC.

The rearrangement uses TRBV19 and TRBJ2-5; 8 bases fit TRBD1. This CDR3 has 15 residues. From germline, CDR1 is LNHDA and CDR2 SQIVND (reference sequence). Losses at the gene ends were 3 bases for V and 5 bases for J; bases not matched to a gene: 8. CDR3 bases: TGTGCCAGTAGTATCGCGCAGGGGGCGCGGGAGACCCAGTACTTC. Translating it yields CASSIAQGARETQYF.

The V call is TRBV9, the J call TRBJ2-1; the match to TRBD1 covers 10 bases. The CDR3 length is 15 residues. CDR1 is SGDLS, CDR2 YYNGEE, per germline. Losses at the gene ends were 0 bases for V and 8 bases for J; bases not matched to a gene: 5. The CDR3, as DNA: TGTGCCAGCAGCGTAGGGACAGGGGGTGTCGATGAGCAGTTCTTC. This translates into CASSVGTGGVDEQFF.

This rearrangement joins TRBV5-1 to TRBJ2-1, with TRBD1 matching over 8 bases. The CDR3 spans 15 residues. Losses at the gene ends were 4 bases for V and 4 bases for J; bases not matched to a gene: 7. From germline, CDR1 is SGHRS and CDR2 YFSETQ. The CDR3 protein is CASSGTGQGYNEQFF. For the CDR3, the DNA is TGCGCCAGCAGCGGGACTGGACAGGGTTACAATGAGCAGTTCTTC.

The CDR3 coding sequence is TGTGCCAGCAGTGTGGACAGGGCCACAGATACGCAGTATTTT. Translating gives CASSVDRATDTQYF. V is TRBV2 and J is TRBJ2-3; 8 positions match TRBD1. Germline values: CDR1 SNHLY, CDR2 FYNNEI. V dropped 4 bases and J dropped 2; count of bases not matched to a gene: 2. This CDR3 region has 14 residues.

CDR3 DNA: TGTGCCAGCAGGTCAGGGAATGAAAAACTGTTTTTT. Encoded protein: CASRSGNEKLFF. The chain carries TRBV14 and TRBJ1-4, with D possibly being TRBD1 (5 bases). The CDR3 length is 12 residues. V was clipped by 6 bases and J by 5 bases, with 7 bases between them. The germline gives CDR1 SGHDN, CDR2 FVKESK. Looking up the rest from reference TRBV14 and TRBJ1-4 gives the full variable domain: EAGVTQFPSHSVIEKGQTVTLRCDPISGHDNLYWYRRVMGKEIKFLLHFVKESKQDESGMPNNRFLAERTGGTYSTLKVQPAELEDSGVYFCASRSGNEKLFFGSGTQLSVL.

This rearrangement joins TRBV15 to TRBJ1-2; 7 nucleotides match TRBD1. The V segment lost 0 bases and the J segment 7 bases; nucleotides outside the gene matches: 11. From germline, CDR1 is LNHNV and CDR2 YYDKDF (reference sequence). This CDR3 region has 16 residues. CDR3: CATSREAVEGAGGYTF. The CDR3 nucleotides read TGTGCCACCAGCAGAGAGGCGGTTGAGGGGGCTGGTGGCTACACCTTC. Full variable domain (remainder filled in from reference TRBV15 and TRBJ1-2): DAMVIQNPRYQVTQFGKPVTLSCSQTLNHNVMYWYQQKSSQAPKLLFHYYDKDFNNEADTPDNFQSRRPNTSFCFLDIRSPGLGDTAMYLCATSREAVEGAGGYTFGSGTRLTVV.

V is TRBV19 and J is TRBJ1-1; D uncertain. Germline V gives CDR1 LNHDA, CDR2 SQIVND (reference sequence). This CDR3 contains 14 residues. Deletions cut 3 bases from V and 5 bases from J, with 13 bases between. The DNA of the CDR3 is TGTGCCAGTAGTATTACTTCCCCGAGAACTGAAGCTTTCTTT. Translation: CASSITSPRTEAFF.

The chain couples TRBV6-5 to TRBJ2-1; D is unresolved. CDR1 and CDR2 (germline): MNHEY, SVGAGI. V was trimmed by 4 bases and J by 0 bases, leaving 10 bases between them. The CDR3 length is 15 residues. The CDR3 sequence is CASSSTPGSYNEQFF. The CDR3 DNA sequence: TGTGCCAGCAGTTCTACCCCTGGCTCCTACAATGAGCAGTTCTTC.

This chain uses TRBV15 with TRBJ2-1; 11 bases agree with TRBD2. Germline assignment: CDR1 LNHNV and CDR2 YYDKDF (reference sequence). This CDR3 comprises 19 residues. After removal of 3 bases from V and 3 bases from J, the junction contained 13 bases not matched to a gene. CDR3 nucleotides: TGTGCCACCAGCAGGATCGGTGGAATAGCGGGAGGGAACTACAATGAGCAGTTCTTC. It codes for CATSRIGGIAGGNYNEQFF.

The chain has TRBV7-9 and TRBJ2-2, with 8 bases identical to TRBD1. J was trimmed by 5 bases and V by 3 bases; bases with no gene match: 2. The CDR3 is made up of 14 amino acids. CDR1 is SEHNR, CDR2 FQNEAQ, per germline (reference sequence). This chain's CDR3 is CASSLWTGTGELFF. DNA of the CDR3: TGTGCCAGCAGCTTGTGGACAGGGACCGGGGAGCTGTTTTTT.

The gene calls are TRBV27 and TRBJ1-1, with TRBD1 matching over 8 bases. This CDR3 is 16 amino acids long. CDR1 is MNHEY, CDR2 SMNVEV, per germline (reference sequence). The ends lost 4 bases at V and 2 bases at J; junction bases unmatched: 9. The CDR3 is CASSSLGQGFNTEAFF. The DNA of the CDR3 is TGTGCCAGCAGTTCTCTAGGACAGGGCTTTAACACTGAAGCTTTCTTT.

This clone was counted once. The CDR3 region is CASSGEYQETQYF. CDR3 nucleotides: TGCGCCAGCAGCGGGGAGTACCAAGAGACCCAGTACTTC. The chain recombines TRBV5-1 with TRBJ2-5; D is possibly TRBD2 (5 bases). Germline V CDR1 and CDR2: SGHRS, YFSETQ. There are 13 residues in the CDR3. V was trimmed by 4 bases and J by 0 bases, leaving 7 bases between them.

This clone was counted once. This sequence joins TRBV9 and TRBJ2-2; D unclear. CDR1 is SGDLS, CDR2 YYNGEE, per germline. The CDR3 covers 14 residues. Trimming removed 0 bases from V and 0 bases from J, with 3 bases in between. The CDR3 protein is CASSVEPNTGELFF. The CDR3, as DNA: TGTGCCAGCAGCGTAGAGCCGAACACCGGGGAGCTGTTTTTT.

This sequence joins TRBV5-4 and TRBJ2-7; D is unclear. Germline CDR1 reads SGHNT; CDR2 reads YYREEE (reference sequence). The CDR3 runs to 12 residues. The germline V and J ends were trimmed by 3 bases and 3 bases, with 7 bases remaining between them. This CDR3 reads CASSSPDYEQYF. CDR3 nucleotide sequence: TGTGCCAGCAGCTCCCCAGACTACGAGCAGTACTTC.

The chain has TRBV7-9 and TRBJ1-1; tentatively, D is TRBD1 (6 bases). V lost 5 bases to trimming and J lost 1 base, with 8 bases between them. CDR1 and CDR2 (germline): SEHNR, FQNEAQ (reference sequence). There are 13 residues in the CDR3. The CDR3 DNA sequence: TGTGCCAGCAGCGAACAGGGGAACACTGAAGCTTTCTTT. Translation: CASSEQGNTEAFF.